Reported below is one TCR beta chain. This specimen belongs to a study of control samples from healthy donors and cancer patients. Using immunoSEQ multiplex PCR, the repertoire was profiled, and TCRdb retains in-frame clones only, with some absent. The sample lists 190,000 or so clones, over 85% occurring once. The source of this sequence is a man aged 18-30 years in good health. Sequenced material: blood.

The CDR3 protein is CASSLVSRGITGELFF. For the CDR3, the DNA is TGTGCCAGCAGCTTGGTTTCCAGGGGTATCACCGGGGAGCTGTTTTTT. The J gene is TRBJ2-2, the V gene TRBV5-8; perhaps TRBD1 as D (6 bases). The V gene's germline CDR1 is SGHTS and CDR2 YDEGEE. The length of the CDR3 is 16 residues. Trimming took 0 bases from V and 4 from J, leaving 13 bases between them.